The next 8 T cell receptor beta chains were all read from a single sample in a study of CD8 T cells in ankylosing spondylitis. TCRdb analysed the 5' RACE reads with MiXCR anew, one entry per CDR3 protein. The profile shows fewer than 250,000 distinct CDR3 sequences, roughly 10% of them singletons. Specimen: blood, either unsorted or a sorted T cell fraction (not recorded which). The receptors here all came from a male donor with ankylosing spondylitis or in good health (not recorded which).

This clonotype was detected ten times or more. The chain has TRBV16 and TRBJ1-2, with D hard to call. CDR3 length: 15 amino acids. Trimming left V 8 bases short and J 1 base short, with 17 bases between. CDR1 is KGHSY, CDR2 FQNENV, per germline. CDR3 DNA: TGTGCCAGCTCCGATCCGGCAGGAAGTAACTATGGCTACACCTTC. This codes for CASSDPAGSNYGYTF. Based on the CDR3 plus reference TRBV16 and TRBJ1-2, the full variable domain is GEEVAQTPKHLVRGEGQKAKLYCAPIKGHSYVFWYQQVLKNEFKFLISFQNENVFDETGMPKERFSAKCLPNSPCSLEIQATKLEDSAVYFCASSDPAGSNYGYTFGSGTRLTVV.

This clonotype has ten or more counts. The CDR3 region is CSVELDSYEQYF. Written as DNA, the CDR3 is TGCAGCGTTGAGTTGGACAGCTACGAGCAGTACTTC. This chain uses TRBV29-1 with TRBJ2-7; weak D call: TRBD1 (6 bases). CDR1 is SQVTM, CDR2 ANQGSEA, per germline. The CDR3 extends over 12 amino acids. Trimming cost V 3 bases and J 3 bases, with 9 bases left between them.

This clonotype has just a few counts. J is TRBJ1-2 and V is TRBV7-2; no clear D gene. The CDR3 is made up of 15 amino acids. V gave up 5 bases and J gave up 2 bases, with 15 bases separating them. CDR1 and CDR2 from the germline V gene are SGHTA and FQGNSA. CDR3 in DNA: TGTGCCAGCAGCCCTGTCTGGGGTAGCAACTATGGCTACACCTTC. It codes for CASSPVWGSNYGYTF.

The chain is built from TRBV30 and TRBJ2-7, with 10 bases fitting TRBD1. This CDR3 is 15 amino acids long. Germline trimming cut 2 bases from V and 2 bases from J; bases unmatched to any gene: 6. Germline V gene data show CDR1 as GTSNPN and CDR2 as SVGIG (reference sequence). The CDR3 loop is CAWSKPGQGTYEQYF. The CDR3, as DNA: TGTGCCTGGAGTAAGCCGGGACAGGGGACCTACGAGCAGTACTTC.

This clonotype was observed many times. The chain recombines TRBV5-6 with TRBJ1-2, with TRBD1 as a possible D gene (5 bases). This CDR3 contains 15 residues. The V gene's germline CDR1 is SGHDT and CDR2 YYEEEE. V was pared by 0 bases and J by 3 bases, with 12 bases between. This CDR3 reads CASSLELGPDYGYTF. The CDR3 DNA reads as TGTGCCAGCAGCTTGGAGCTGGGACCGGACTATGGCTACACCTTC.

This clonotype was detected many times. This chain joins TRBV27 and TRBJ1-6; TRBD1 might be the D (5 bases). This CDR3 comprises 13 residues. Trimming shortened V by 6 bases and J by 11 bases, and 14 bases separated the two germline ends. Germline V gene data show CDR1 as MNHEY and CDR2 as SMNVEV (reference sequence). CDR3 DNA sequence: TGTGCCAGCAGGGGGGGGTGGAGGACACCCCTCCACTTT. This encodes CASRGGWRTPLHF.

This clonotype was counted many times. The chain recombines TRBV20-1 with TRBJ1-1; 8 bases line up with TRBD1. Per germline, CDR1 DFQATT and CDR2 SNEGSKA (reference sequence). This CDR3 is 14 amino acids long. J gave up 4 bases and V 6 bases, and 10 bases lay outside the gene matches. CDR3 coding DNA: TGCAGTGCCAAAGACAGGGGAGGGGGCACTGAAGCTTTCTTT. Its protein product is CSAKDRGGGTEAFF.

V is TRBV29-1 and J is TRBJ2-7; D unresolved. Germline V gene data show CDR1 as SQVTM and CDR2 as ANQGSEA. The ends were cut back, 7 bases at V and 3 bases at J, with 10 bases in the middle. The CDR3 runs 11 residues. The DNA of the CDR3 is TGCAGCGCCTATAAGGGCTACGAGCAGTACTTC. Translated, it gives CSAYKGYEQYF.